The source of this T cell receptor beta chain is a study of shared clonotypes between healthy human individuals. Across the study: A few men and a couple of women, aged 18 to 49, were donors.

This CDR3 region has 11 residues. The germline gives CDR1 MDHEN, CDR2 SYDVKM. V was shortened by 8 bases and J by 2 bases, with 6 bases between the two germline ends. General study findings and limits: Memory subsets had estimated richness that was generally smaller than that of naive subsets.

A CD45RA+ naive subset and a CD45RA-negative memory subset were split from CD4+ cells. The table lists this clone with a count of one. Its antigen is not identified. Other DNA sequences in the same sample also yield this CDR3. Clones were sequenced by immunoSEQ multiplex PCR, and TCRdb holds only the in-frame ones, with some missing. The data contain about 1.4 million clones, roughly 96% of them seen just once; the ten biggest clones take up approximately 1.1%. The chain couples TRBV28 to TRBJ2-5; D unresolved. Sequencing was done on a sample of naive CD4+ T cells sorted from blood. Subset specified: CD45RA+ positively selected. The clonotype originates from a man in his thirties or forties in good health. The CDR3 DNA reads TGTGCCAGCGGACCTCAAGAGACCCAGTACTTC. Translated: CASGPQETQYF.